The sequence of this TCR beta chain was determined in a study of T cells in Graves' hyperthyroidism and ophthalmopathy. Over 18 months, lack of ophthalmopathy progression marked Graves' hyperthyroidism as stable. Clinical symptoms, serum thyroxine and TRAb, thyroid ultrasound and orbital computed tomography were used for the diagnoses. PBMCs were derived from more than 8 ml fresh peripheral blood. This clonotype showed up many times. The antigen remains unidentified. Amplification yielded TCR beta CDR3 regions, with RNA transcripts as the source. RT-PCR in the first round (using the HTBI primer set) targeted the TCR CDR3. TCRdb itself ran the multiplex PCR reads through MiXCR, one entry per CDR3 protein. The table includes roughly 800,000 distinct CDR3 sequences, over 35% detected once. The J segment lost 2 bases and the V segment lost 8 bases, leaving 7 bases of the junction unmatched. The germline V gene encodes CDR1 ENHRY and CDR2 SYGVKD. This CDR3 is 14 amino acids long.

Study observations and caveats: From stable hyperthyroidism, ophthalmopathy was separated by a 13 V-J model.

The rearrangement links TRBV10-3 to TRBJ2-3, with 7 nucleotides matching TRBD2. The specimen was blood. This receptor was identified in a man aged 18 to 30 with Graves' hyperthyroidism. CDR3 loop: CAIWGGLFTDTQYF. For the CDR3, the DNA is TGTGCCATCTGGGGGGGACTCTTCACAGATACGCAGTATTTT.